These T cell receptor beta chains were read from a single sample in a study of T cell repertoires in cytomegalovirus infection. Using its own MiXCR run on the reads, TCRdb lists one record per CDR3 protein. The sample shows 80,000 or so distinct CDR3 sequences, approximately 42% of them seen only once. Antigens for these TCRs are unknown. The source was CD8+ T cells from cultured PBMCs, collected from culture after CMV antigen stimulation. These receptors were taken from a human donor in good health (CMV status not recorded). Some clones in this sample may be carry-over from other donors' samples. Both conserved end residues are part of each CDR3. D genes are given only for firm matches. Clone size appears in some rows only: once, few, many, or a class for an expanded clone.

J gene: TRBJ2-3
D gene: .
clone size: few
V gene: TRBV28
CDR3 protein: CASSFFSLGTDTQYF
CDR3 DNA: TGTGCCAGCAGTTTTTTCAGCCTCGGCACAGATACGCAGTATTTT

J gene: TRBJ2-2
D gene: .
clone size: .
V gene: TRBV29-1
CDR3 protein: CSVVLGGDTGELFF
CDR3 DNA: TGCAGCGTTGTTCTTGGGGGCGACACCGGGGAGCTGTTTTTT

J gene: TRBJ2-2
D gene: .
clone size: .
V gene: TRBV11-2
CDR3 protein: CASSSIRLGDTGELFF
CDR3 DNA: TGTGCCAGCAGCTCGATTCGGTTGGGAGACACCGGGGAGCTGTTTTTT

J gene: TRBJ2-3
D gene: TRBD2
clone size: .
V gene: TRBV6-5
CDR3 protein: CASSLGTSAYTDTQYF
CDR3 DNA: TGTGCCAGCAGTTTGGGGACTAGCGCCTACACAGATACGCAGTATTTT

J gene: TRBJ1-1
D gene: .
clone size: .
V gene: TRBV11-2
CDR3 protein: CASSLAAAYTEAFF
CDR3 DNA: TGTGCCAGCAGCTTAGCGGCGGCGTACACTGAAGCTTTCTTT

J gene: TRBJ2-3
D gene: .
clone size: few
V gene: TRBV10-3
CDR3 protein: CAIWEPGTDTQYF
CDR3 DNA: TGTGCCATCTGGGAGCCAGGGACAGATACGCAGTATTTT

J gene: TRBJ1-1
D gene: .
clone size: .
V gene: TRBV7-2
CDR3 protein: CASSLVPRYAFF
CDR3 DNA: TGTGCCAGCAGCTTAGTCCCCCGATATGCTTTCTTT

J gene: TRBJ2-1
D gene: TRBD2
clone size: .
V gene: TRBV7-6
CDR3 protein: CASSLDGLAGGRGQFF
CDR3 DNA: TGTGCCAGCAGCTTAGACGGACTAGCGGGGGGCCGGGGGCAGTTCTTC

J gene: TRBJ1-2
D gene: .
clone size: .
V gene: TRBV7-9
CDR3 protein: CASSGGVRGYTF
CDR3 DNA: TGTGCCAGCAGCGGAGGGGTTCGTGGCTACACCTTC

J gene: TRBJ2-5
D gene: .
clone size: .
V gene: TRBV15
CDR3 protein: CATSREDKGMEETQYF
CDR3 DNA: TGTGCCACCAGCAGAGAAGATAAAGGGATGGAAGAGACCCAGTACTTC

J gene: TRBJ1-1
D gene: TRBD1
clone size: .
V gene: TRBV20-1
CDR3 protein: CSAREGPGQGAGYTEAFF
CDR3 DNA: TGCAGTGCTAGAGAGGGCCCGGGACAGGGGGCTGGATACACTGAAGCTTTCTTT

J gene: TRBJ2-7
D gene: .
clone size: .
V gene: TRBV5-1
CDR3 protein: CASSSNPGSFEQYF
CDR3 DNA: TGCGCCAGCAGCTCCAACCCAGGGTCCTTCGAGCAGTACTTC

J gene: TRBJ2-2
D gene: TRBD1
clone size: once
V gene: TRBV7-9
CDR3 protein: CASSLGQVPLGGELFF
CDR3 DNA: TGTGCCAGCAGCCTGGGACAGGTTCCCCTCGGCGGGGAGCTGTTTTTT

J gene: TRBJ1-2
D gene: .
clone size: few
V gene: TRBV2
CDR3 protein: CASSPDRRNYGYTF
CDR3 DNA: TGTGCCAGCAGTCCCGACAGGCGCAACTATGGCTACACCTTC

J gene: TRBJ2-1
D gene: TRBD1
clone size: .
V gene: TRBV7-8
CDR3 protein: CASSLQGYNEQFF
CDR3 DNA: TGTGCCAGCAGCCTACAGGGGTACAATGAGCAGTTCTTC

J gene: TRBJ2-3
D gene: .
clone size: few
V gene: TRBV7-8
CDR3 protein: CASSLGVPDTQYF
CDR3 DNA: TGTGCCAGCAGCTTAGGGGTCCCAGATACGCAGTATTTT

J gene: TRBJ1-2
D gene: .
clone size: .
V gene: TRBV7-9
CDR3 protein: CASSLSTPLTYGYTF
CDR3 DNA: TGTGCCAGCAGCTTAAGTACTCCCCTTACCTATGGCTACACCTTC

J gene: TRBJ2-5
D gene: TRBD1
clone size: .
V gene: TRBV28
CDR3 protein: CASSYRTGWETQYF
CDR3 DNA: TGTGCCAGCAGTTACCGGACAGGGTGGGAGACCCAGTACTTC

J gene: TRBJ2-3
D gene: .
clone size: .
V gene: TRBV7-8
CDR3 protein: CASSPGTNIIEYF
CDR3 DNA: TGTGCCAGCAGCCCCGGGACCAACATCATTGAGTATTTT

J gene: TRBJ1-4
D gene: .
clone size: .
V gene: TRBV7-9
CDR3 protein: CASSLSNEKLFF
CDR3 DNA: TGTGCCAGCAGCCTAAGCAATGAAAAACTGTTTTTT

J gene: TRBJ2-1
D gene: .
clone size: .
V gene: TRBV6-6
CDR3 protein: CASSETYNEQFF
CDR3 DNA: TGTGCCAGCAGTGAGACCTACAATGAGCAGTTCTTC

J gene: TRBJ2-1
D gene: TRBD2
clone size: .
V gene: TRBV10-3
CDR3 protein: CAISQRGDYNEQFF
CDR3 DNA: TGTGCCATCAGCCAGCGGGGGGACTACAATGAGCAGTTCTTC

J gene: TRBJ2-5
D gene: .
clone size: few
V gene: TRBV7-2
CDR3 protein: CASSLPGDKLETQYF
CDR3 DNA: TGTGCCAGCAGCTTACCGGGGGATAAATTGGAGACCCAGTACTTC

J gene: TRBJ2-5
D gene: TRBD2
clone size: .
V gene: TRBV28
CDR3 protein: CASSPIGGAEETQYF
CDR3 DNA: TGTGCCAGCAGTCCCATCGGGGGGGCCGAGGAGACCCAGTACTTC

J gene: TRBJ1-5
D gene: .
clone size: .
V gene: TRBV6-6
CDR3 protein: CASGAQPQHF
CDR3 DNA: TGTGCCAGCGGGGCTCAGCCCCAGCATTTT

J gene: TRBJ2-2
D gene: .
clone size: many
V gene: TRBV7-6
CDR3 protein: CASSSQLGGALSGELFF
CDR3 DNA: TGTGCCAGCAGCTCCCAGTTGGGGGGGGCGTTGTCCGGGGAGCTGTTTTTT

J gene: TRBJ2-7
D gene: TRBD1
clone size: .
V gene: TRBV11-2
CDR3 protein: CASSLDLTGQLTYEQYF
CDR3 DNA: TGTGCCAGCAGCCTAGATCTGACGGGACAGCTTACCTACGAGCAGTACTTC

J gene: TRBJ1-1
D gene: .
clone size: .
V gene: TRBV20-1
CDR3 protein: CSARGGARTEAFF
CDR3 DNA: TGCAGTGCTAGAGGGGGGGCGCGGACTGAAGCTTTCTTT

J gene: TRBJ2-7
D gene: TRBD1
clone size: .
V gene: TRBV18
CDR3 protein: CASSPGNAGTGISYEQYF
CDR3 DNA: TGTGCCAGCTCACCTGGGAATGCCGGGACAGGGATATCCTACGAGCAGTACTTC

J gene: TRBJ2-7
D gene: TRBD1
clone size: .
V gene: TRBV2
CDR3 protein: CASRSQGAYEQYF
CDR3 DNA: TGTGCCAGCAGGTCTCAGGGGGCCTACGAGCAGTACTTC

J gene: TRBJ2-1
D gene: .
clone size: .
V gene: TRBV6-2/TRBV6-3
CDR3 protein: CASSYTKYNEQFF
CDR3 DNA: TGTGCCAGCAGTTATACCAAATACAATGAGCAGTTCTTC

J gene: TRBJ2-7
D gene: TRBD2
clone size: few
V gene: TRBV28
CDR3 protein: CASSLHGAGGQNYEQYF
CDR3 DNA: TGTGCCAGCAGTTTACATGGAGCGGGGGGCCAGAACTACGAGCAGTACTTC

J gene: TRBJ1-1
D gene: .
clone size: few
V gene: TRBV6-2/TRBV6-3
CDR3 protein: CASSYSQGNTEAFF
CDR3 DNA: TGTGCCAGCAGTTACTCCCAGGGGAACACTGAAGCTTTCTTT

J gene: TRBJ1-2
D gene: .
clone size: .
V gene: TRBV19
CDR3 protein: CASSPGTSLSDYGYTF
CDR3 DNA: TGTGCCAGTAGTCCCGGGACAAGTCTGTCTGACTATGGCTACACCTTC

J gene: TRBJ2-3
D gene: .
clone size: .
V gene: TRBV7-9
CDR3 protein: CASSSSNKVTLADTQYF
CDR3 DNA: TGTGCCAGCAGCTCTTCCAATAAGGTGACTCTCGCAGATACGCAGTATTTT

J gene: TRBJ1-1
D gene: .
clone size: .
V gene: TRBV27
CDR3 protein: CASSSLPQGDTEAFF
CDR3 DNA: TGTGCCAGCAGTTCCCTCCCCCAGGGTGACACTGAAGCTTTCTTT

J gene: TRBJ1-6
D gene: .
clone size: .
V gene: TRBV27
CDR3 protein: CASSFGRVGSPLHF
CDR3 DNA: TGTGCCAGCAGTTTTGGCAGGGTAGGATCACCCCTCCACTTT

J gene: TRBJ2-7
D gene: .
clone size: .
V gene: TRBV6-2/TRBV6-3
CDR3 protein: CASSYPVYLGAYEQYF
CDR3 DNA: TGTGCCAGCAGTTACCCTGTTTACCTGGGAGCCTACGAGCAGTACTTC

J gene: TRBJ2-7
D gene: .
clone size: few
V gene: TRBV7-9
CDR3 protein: CASSLGGRRFYEQYF
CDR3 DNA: TGTGCCAGCAGCTTAGGGGGCAGGCGATTCTACGAGCAGTACTTC

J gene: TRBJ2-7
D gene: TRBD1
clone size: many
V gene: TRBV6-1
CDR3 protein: CASSERGTVLEQYF
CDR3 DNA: TGTGCCAGCAGTGAACGTGGGACAGTGCTGGAGCAGTACTTC

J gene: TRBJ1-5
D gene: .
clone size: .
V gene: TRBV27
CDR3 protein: CASSPAGPYSNQPQHF
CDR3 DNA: TGTGCCAGCAGTCCCGCGGGGCCGTATAGCAATCAGCCCCAGCATTTT

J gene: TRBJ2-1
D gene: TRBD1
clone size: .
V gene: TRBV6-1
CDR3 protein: CASKTGGLTNEQFF
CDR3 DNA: TGTGCCAGCAAAACAGGGGGCCTTACGAATGAGCAGTTCTTC

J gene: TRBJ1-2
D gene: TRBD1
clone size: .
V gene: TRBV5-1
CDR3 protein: CASKGTGGDQNGYTF
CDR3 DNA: TGCGCCAGCAAAGGGACAGGGGGCGACCAAAATGGCTACACCTTC

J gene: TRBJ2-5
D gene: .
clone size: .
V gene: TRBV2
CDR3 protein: CASLEGGQYF
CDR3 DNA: TGTGCCAGCCTGGAGGGGGGCCAGTACTTC

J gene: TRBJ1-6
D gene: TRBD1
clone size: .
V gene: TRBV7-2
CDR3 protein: CASSLGTVHYNSPLHF
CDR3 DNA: TGTGCCAGCAGCTTGGGGACAGTACACTATAATTCACCCCTCCACTTT

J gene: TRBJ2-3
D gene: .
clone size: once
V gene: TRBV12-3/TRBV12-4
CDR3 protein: CASSPGVSAFTDTQYF
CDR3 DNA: TGTGCCAGCAGTCCAGGGGTGTCCGCTTTCACAGATACGCAGTATTTT